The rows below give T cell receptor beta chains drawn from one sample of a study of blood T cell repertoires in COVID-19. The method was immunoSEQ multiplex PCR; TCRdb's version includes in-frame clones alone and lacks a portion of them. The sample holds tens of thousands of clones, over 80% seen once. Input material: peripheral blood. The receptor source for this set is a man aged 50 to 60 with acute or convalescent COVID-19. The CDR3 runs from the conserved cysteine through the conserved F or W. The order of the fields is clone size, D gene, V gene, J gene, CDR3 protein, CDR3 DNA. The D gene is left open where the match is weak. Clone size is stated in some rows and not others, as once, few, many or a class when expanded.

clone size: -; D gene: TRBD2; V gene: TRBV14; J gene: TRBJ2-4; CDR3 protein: CASSRGLAGLAKNIQYF; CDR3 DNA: TGTGCCAGCAGCCGGGGACTAGCGGGACTAGCCAAAAACATTCAGTACTTC
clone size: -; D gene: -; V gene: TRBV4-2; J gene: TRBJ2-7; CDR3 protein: CASSQDRGAAYEQYF; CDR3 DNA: TGTGCCAGCAGCCAAGACAGGGGTGCGGCCTACGAGCAGTACTTC
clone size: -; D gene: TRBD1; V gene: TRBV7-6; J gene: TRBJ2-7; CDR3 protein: CASSLVGPQGAGSYEQYF; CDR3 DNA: TGTGCCAGCAGCTTAGTGGGGCCCCAGGGGGCCGGCTCCTACGAGCAGTACTTC
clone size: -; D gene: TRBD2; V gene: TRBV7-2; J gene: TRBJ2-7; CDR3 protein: CASSQTSGGVSYEQYF; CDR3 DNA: TGTGCCAGCAGCCAGACTAGCGGGGGGGTCTCCTACGAGCAGTACTTC
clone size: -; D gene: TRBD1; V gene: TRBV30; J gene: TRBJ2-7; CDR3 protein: CAWRGTGGYEQYF; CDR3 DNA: TGTGCCTGGAGGGGGACAGGGGGCTACGAGCAGTACTTC
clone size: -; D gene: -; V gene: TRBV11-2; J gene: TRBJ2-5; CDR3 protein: CASSPGGYQETQYF; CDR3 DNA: TGTGCCAGCAGCCCAGGGGGGTACCAAGAGACCCAGTACTTC
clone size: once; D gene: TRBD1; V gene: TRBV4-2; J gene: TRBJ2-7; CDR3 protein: CASSQVDRGHSYEQYF; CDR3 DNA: TGTGCCAGCAGCCAAGTAGACAGGGGGCATTCCTACGAGCAGTACTTC
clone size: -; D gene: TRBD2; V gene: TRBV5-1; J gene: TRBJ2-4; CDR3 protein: CASSPGLAGGPAKNIQYF; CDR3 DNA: TGCGCCAGCAGCCCCGGGCTAGCGGGGGGGCCAGCCAAAAACATTCAGTACTTC
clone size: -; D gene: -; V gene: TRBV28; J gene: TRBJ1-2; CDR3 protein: CASRTQLYGYTF; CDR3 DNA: TGTGCCAGCAGGACACAGCTTTATGGCTACACCTTC
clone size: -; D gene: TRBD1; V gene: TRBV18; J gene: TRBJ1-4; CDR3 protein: CASSPRSGQVNEKLFF; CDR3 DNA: TGTGCCAGCTCACCGCGGTCGGGACAGGTGAATGAAAAACTGTTTTTT
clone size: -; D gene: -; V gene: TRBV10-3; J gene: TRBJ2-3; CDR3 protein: CAISASSSGSLRDTQYF; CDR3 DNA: TGTGCCATCAGTGCCTCCTCCAGCGGGTCCCTTCGAGATACGCAGTATTTT
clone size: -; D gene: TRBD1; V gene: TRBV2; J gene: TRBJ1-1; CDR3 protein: CASRETGESSEAFF; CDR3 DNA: TGTGCCAGCAGGGAGACAGGGGAGTCATCTGAAGCTTTCTTT
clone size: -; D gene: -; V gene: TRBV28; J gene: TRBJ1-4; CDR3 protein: CASSATGRRGIHEKLFF; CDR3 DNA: TGTGCCAGCAGTGCTACCGGGAGAAGGGGAATTCATGAAAAACTGTTTTTT
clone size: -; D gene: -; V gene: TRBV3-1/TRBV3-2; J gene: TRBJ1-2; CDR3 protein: CASSQAEEGYTF; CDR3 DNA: TGTGCCAGCAGCCAAGCAGAGGAAGGCTACACCTTC
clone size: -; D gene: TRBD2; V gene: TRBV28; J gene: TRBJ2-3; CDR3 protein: CASSPWTSGLDTQYF; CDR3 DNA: TGTGCCAGCAGTCCCTGGACTAGCGGGTTAGATACGCAGTATTTT
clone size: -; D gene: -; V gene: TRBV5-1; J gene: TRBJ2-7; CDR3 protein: CASSLEAGSYEQYF; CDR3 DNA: TGCGCCAGCAGCTTGGAGGCGGGATCCTACGAGCAGTACTTC
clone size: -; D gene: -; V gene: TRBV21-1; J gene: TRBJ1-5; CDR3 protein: CASATQPQHF; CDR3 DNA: TGTGCCAGCGCAACACAGCCCCAGCATTTT
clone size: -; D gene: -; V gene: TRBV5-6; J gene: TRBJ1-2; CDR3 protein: CASSLGWGLDGYTF; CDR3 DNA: TGTGCCAGCAGCTTGGGATGGGGGCTTGATGGCTACACCTTC
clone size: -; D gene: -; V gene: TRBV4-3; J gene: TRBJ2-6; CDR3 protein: CASSQELTVFSGANVLTF; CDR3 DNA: TGCGCCAGCAGCCAAGAGTTGACAGTCTTCTCTGGGGCCAACGTCCTGACTTTC
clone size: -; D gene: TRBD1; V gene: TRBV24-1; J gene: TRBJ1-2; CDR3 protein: CATSANRGGGYTF; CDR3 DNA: TGTGCCACCAGTGCGAACAGGGGCGGGGGCTACACCTTC
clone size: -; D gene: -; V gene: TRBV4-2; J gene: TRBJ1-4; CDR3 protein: CASSQDLGVGSEKLFF; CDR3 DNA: TGTGCCAGCAGCCAAGATCTCGGGGTCGGAAGTGAAAAACTGTTTTTT
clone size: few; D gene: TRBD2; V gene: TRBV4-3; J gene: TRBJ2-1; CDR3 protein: CASSQVRLAGVYEQFF; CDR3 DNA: TGCGCCAGCAGCCAAGTCCGACTAGCGGGAGTTTATGAGCAGTTCTTC
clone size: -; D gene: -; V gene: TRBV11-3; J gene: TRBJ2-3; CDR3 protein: CASSAGGQRTDTQYF; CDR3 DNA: TGTGCCAGCAGCGCCGGGGGACAGCGCACAGATACGCAGTATTTT
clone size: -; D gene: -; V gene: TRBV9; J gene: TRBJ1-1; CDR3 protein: CASSVAYLGTEAFF; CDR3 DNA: TGTGCCAGCAGCGTAGCTTATCTCGGTACTGAAGCTTTCTTT
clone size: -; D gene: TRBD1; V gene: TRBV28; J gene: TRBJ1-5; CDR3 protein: CASSTTGGFQPQHF; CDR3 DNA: TGTGCCAGCAGTACTACAGGGGGCTTTCAGCCCCAGCATTTT
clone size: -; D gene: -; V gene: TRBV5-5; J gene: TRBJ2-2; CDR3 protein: CASSLRVGPLFF; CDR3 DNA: TGTGCCAGCAGCTTACGGGTCGGCCCGCTGTTTTTT
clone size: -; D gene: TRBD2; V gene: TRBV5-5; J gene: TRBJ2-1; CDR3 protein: CASSSPGEGKRFF; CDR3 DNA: TGTGCCAGCAGCTCGCCCGGGGAGGGAAAACGGTTCTTC
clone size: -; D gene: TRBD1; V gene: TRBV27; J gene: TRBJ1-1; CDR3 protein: CASSLVRGRTEAFF; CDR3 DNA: TGTGCCAGCAGTTTAGTCAGGGGGCGGACTGAAGCTTTCTTT
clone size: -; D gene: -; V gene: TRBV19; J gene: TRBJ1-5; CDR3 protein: CASSITLAETDQPQHF; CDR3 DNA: TGTGCCAGTAGTATTACCCTAGCGGAGACGGATCAGCCCCAGCATTTT
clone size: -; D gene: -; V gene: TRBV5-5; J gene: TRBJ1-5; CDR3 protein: CASSPLRVNSNQPQHF; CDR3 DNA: TGTGCCAGCAGCCCGTTGAGAGTCAATAGCAATCAGCCCCAGCATTTT
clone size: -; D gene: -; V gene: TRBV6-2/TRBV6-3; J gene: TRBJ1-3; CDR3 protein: CASTPWGRLSGNTIYF; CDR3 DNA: TGTGCCAGCACCCCTTGGGGCAGACTCTCTGGAAACACCATATATTTT
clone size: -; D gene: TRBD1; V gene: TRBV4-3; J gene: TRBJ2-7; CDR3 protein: CASSVRTGDEQYF; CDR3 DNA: TGCGCCAGCAGCGTAAGGACAGGGGACGAGCAGTACTTC
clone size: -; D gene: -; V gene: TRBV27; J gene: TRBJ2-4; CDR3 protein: CASSLVESAKNIQYF; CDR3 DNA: TGTGCCAGCAGTTTGGTAGAATCAGCCAAAAACATTCAGTACTTC
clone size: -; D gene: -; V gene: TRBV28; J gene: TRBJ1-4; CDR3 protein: CASFRAFTNEKLFF; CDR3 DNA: TGTGCCAGCTTCAGGGCTTTCACTAATGAAAAACTGTTTTTT
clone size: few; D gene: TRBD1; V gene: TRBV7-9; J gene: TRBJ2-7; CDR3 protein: CASSSNRGVSYEQYF; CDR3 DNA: TGTGCCAGCAGTTCCAACAGGGGGGTCTCCTACGAGCAGTACTTC
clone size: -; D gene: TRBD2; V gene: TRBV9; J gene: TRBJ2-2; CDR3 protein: CASSQRGLAGGQYTGELFF; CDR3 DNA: TGTGCCAGCAGCCAAAGAGGACTAGCGGGAGGGCAGTACACCGGGGAGCTGTTTTTT
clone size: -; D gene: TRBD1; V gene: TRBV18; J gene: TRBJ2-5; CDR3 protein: CASSRGQEETQYF; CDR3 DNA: TGTGCCAGCTCTCGAGGACAGGAAGAGACCCAGTACTTC
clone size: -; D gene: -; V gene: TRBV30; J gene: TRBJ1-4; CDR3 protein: CAWSTFQGTNEKLFF; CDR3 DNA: TGTGCCTGGAGTACCTTTCAGGGGACTAATGAAAAACTGTTTTTT
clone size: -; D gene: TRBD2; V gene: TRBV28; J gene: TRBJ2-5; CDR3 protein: CASSSALAGLGETQYF; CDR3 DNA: TGTGCCAGCAGTTCTGCACTAGCGGGACTTGGAGAGACCCAGTACTTC
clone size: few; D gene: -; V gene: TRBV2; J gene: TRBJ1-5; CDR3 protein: CASRERSSGNQPQHF; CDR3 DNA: TGTGCCAGCAGGGAGAGATCTTCTGGCAATCAGCCCCAGCATTTT
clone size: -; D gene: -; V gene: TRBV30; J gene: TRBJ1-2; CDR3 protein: CAWSNRRDYGYTF; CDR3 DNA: TGTGCCTGGAGCAACAGGAGAGACTATGGCTACACCTTC
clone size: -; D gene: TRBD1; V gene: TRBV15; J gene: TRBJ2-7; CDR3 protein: CATSWGQGAYEQYF; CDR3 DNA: TGTGCCACCAGCTGGGGACAGGGAGCCTACGAGCAGTACTTC
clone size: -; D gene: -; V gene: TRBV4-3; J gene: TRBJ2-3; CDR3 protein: CASSRTTGDTQYF; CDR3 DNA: TGCGCCAGCAGCCGAACAACAGGAGATACGCAGTATTTT
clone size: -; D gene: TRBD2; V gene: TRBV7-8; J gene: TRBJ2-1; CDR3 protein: CASSLEVSGSAYNEQFF; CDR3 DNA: TGTGCCAGCAGCTTAGAGGTTAGCGGGAGCGCCTACAATGAGCAGTTCTTC
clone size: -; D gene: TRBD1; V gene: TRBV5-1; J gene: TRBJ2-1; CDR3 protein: CASSLQGHEQFF; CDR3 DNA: TGCGCCAGCAGCTTACAGGGGCATGAGCAGTTCTTC
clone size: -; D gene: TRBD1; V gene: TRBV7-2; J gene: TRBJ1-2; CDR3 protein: CASRFQGAGGYTF; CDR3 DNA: TGTGCCAGCAGATTTCAGGGGGCCGGTGGCTACACCTTC
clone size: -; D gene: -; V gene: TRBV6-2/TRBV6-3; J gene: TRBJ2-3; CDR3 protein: CASSYRVGATTSTDTQYF; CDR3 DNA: TGTGCCAGCAGTTACCGAGTTGGGGCGACGACTAGCACAGATACGCAGTATTTT
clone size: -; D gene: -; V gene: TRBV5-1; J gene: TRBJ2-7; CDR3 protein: CASSLSDLSEQYF; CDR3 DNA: TGCGCCAGCAGCTTGTCCGATTTGAGCGAGCAGTACTTC
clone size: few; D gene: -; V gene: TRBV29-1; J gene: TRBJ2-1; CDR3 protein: CSYYYNEQFF; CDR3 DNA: TGCAGCTATTACTACAATGAGCAGTTCTTC
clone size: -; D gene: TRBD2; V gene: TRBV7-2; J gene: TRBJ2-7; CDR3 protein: CASSSRGDGLAGGPYEQYF; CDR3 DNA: TGTGCCAGCAGCTCGAGGGGGGATGGACTAGCGGGAGGGCCCTACGAGCAGTACTTC
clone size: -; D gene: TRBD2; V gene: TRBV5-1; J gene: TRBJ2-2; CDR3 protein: CASEAGVTGELFF; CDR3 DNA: TGCGCCAGCGAAGCGGGAGTAACCGGGGAGCTGTTTTTT
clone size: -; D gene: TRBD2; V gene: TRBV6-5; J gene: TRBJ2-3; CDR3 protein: CASSLSGRRSDTQYF; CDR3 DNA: TGTGCCAGCAGTCTAAGCGGGAGGAGGTCAGATACGCAGTATTTT
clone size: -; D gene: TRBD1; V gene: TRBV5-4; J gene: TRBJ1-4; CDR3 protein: CASSFSRGLLTNEKLFF; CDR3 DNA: TGTGCCAGCAGCTTTAGCAGGGGGCTTTTAACTAATGAAAAACTGTTTTTT